This TCR beta chain was documented in a study of T cells in Graves' hyperthyroidism and ophthalmopathy. From germline, CDR1 is LGHDT and CDR2 YNNKEL (reference sequence). The CDR3 is 14 residues long. The ends were cut back, 1 base at V and 0 bases at J, with 7 bases in the middle. In this sample, this clonotype turned up many times. Amplification targeted TCR beta CDR3 regions from RNA transcripts. The primer set for the first-round RT-PCR of the TCR CDR3 was HTBI. Via MiXCR, TCRdb re-called the multiplex PCR reads, giving one row per CDR3 protein. The sample records 500,000 to 600,000 distinct CDR3 sequences, about half being singletons.

The TCR originated in a woman aged 18-30 years with Graves' hyperthyroidism. The chain couples TRBV3-1 to TRBJ2-7, with D unclear. Sequencing was carried out using peripheral blood or thyroid tissue (not recorded which). DNA of the CDR3: TGTGCCAGCAGCCAAGCAATCCTCTCCTACGAGCAGTACTTC. Its translation: CASSQAILSYEQYF.